This T cell receptor beta chain was identified during a study of Ad26.COV2.S vaccination and SARS-CoV-2 variants. Measured with immunoSEQ multiplex PCR; TCRdb has only the in-frame clones, and not every one. The repertoire holds approximately 350,000 clones, with around 87% as singletons. Regarding the study as a whole: Spike-specific TCR breadth was greater after Ad26.COV2.S than placebo. Non-spike TCR breadth did not differ much between vaccine and placebo recipients.

In the case of this clone: Its antigen is still unknown.

Treatment specified: 15 to 20 received Ad26.COV2.S at low or high dose, single or two shots; five or six received placebo; per-sample allocation not given. Day 63 after the first vaccine or placebo injection was the time point for sampling. Adults aged 18-55 years in Boston included the donor. The CDR3 is made up of 15 amino acids. Trimming removed 1 base from V and 5 bases from J, with 15 bases in between. Germline CDR1 SNHLY, CDR2 FYNNEI. The V call is TRBV2, the J call TRBJ2-7; D is uncertain. Sample: peripheral blood, taken in a trial of Ad26.COV2.S vaccine versus placebo. This TCR came from a person aged 18-60 years who received the Ad26.COV2.S COVID-19 vaccine or a placebo. The CDR3 sequence is CASSEGARAGNEQYF. CDR3 DNA sequence: TGTGCCAGCAGTGAAGGAGCTCGGGCAGGCAACGAGCAGTACTTC.